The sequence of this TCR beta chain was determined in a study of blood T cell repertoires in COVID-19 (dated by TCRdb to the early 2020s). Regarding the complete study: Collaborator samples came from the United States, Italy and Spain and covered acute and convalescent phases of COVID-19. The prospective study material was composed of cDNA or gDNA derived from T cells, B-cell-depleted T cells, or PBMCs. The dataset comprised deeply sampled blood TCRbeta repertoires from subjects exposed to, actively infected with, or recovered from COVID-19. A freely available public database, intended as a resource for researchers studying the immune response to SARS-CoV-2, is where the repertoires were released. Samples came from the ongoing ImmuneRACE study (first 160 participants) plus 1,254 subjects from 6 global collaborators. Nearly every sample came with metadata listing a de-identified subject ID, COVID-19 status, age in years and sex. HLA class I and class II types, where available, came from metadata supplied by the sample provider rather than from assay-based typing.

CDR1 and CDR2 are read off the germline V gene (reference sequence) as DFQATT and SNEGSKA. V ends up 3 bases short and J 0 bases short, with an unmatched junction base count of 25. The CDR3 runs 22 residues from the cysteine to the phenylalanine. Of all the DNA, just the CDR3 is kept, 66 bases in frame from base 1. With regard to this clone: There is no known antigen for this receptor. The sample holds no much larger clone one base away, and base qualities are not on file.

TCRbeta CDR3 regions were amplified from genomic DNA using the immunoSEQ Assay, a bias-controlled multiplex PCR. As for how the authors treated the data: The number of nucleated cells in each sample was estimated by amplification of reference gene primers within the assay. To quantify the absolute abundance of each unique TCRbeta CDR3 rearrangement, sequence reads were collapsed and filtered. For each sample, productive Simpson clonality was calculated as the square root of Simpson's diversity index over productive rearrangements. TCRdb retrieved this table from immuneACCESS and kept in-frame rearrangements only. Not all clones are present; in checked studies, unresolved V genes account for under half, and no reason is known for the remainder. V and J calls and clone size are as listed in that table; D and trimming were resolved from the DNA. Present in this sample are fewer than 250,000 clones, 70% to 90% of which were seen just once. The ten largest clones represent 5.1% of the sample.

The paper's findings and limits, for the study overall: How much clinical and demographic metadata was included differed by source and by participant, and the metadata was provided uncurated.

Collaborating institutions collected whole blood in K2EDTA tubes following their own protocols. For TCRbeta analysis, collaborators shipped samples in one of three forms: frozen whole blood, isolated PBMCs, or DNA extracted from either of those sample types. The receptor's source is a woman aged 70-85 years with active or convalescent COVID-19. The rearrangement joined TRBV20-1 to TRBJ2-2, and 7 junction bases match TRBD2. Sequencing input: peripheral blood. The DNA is TGCAGTGCTAGTTGGGCCTTCGGCGGGAGCAGTACGCCCCGACCGAACACCGGGGAGCTGTTTTTT. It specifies CSASWAFGGSSTPRPNTGELFF.